This TCR beta chain stems from a study of shared clonotypes between healthy human individuals. A CD45RA-negative memory subset and a CD45RA+ naive subset were separated from the CD4+ cells. Using immunoSEQ multiplex PCR, the repertoire was profiled, and TCRdb retains in-frame clones only, with some absent. The sample has some 2,000,000 clones; nearly 97% are singletons. General study points: Only blood was sampled; tissue repertoires likely differ.

This CDR3 has 17 amino acids. The ends lost 3 bases at V and 0 bases at J; junction bases unmatched: 5. Per the germline V gene, CDR1 is SGHRS and CDR2 is YFSETQ. This clone appeared a single time. No antigen is known for it. The same CDR3 also results from other DNA sequences found in this sample. The source material was naive CD4+ T cells sorted from blood. The subset is: CD45RA+ positively selected. This receptor was taken from a man younger than 35 in good health. The chain uses TRBV5-1 and TRBJ2-7; 14 bases fit TRBD2. The CDR3 region has the DNA TGCGCCAGCAGCTCCGGGACTAGCGGGAGATCCTCCTACGAGCAGTACTTC. Protein product: CASSSGTSGRSSYEQYF.